The 8 T cell receptor beta chains presented below share a single source sample, sequenced in a study of T cell responses to AZD1222 COVID-19 vaccine. Here immunoSEQ multiplex PCR was the method, and the copy in TCRdb shows in-frame clones only, minus some. The sample includes more than 85,000 clones, about 81% seen only once; the top ten take 5%. The source material was peripheral blood, sampled on day 0 of AZD1222 vaccination. These receptors were taken from an adult in good health.

The genes are TRBV11-2 and TRBJ2-7, with 9 bases matching TRBD2. The CDR3 runs 15 residues. Germline V gives CDR1 SGHAT, CDR2 FQNNGV. The V segment lost 3 bases and the J segment 3 bases; nucleotides outside the gene matches: 6. The CDR3 DNA sequence: TGTGCCAGCAGCTTGCTGGAGCGGGGGGACTACGAGCAGTACTTC. This encodes CASSLLERGDYEQYF.

This chain uses TRBV14 with TRBJ1-6; tentatively, D is TRBD1 (5 bases). Trimming left V 4 bases short and J 0 bases short, with 22 bases between. This CDR3 has 20 residues. Germline V gene data show CDR1 as SGHDN and CDR2 as FVKESK. The CDR3 region has the DNA TGTGCCAGCAGCCGAGGCCTTGGGGGGTTCCGTAGCTCCTATAATTCACCCCTCCACTTT. It is translated as CASSRGLGGFRSSYNSPLHF.

The chain joins TRBV6-5 to TRBJ1-2; D is unresolved. This CDR3 contains 14 residues. V lost 6 bases to trimming and J lost 2 bases, with 13 bases between them. Germline CDR1 is MNHEY and CDR2 is SVGAGI. The CDR3, as DNA: TGTGCCAGCAGCTTGGAAGGGCAAAACTATGGCTACACCTTC. Translation: CASSLEGQNYGYTF.

V usage is TRBV10-3 and J usage is TRBJ2-3; no firm D call. The CDR3 has 16 residues. V lost 2 bases and J lost 3, with 15 bases in between. Germline CDR1 is ENHRY and CDR2 is SYGVKD. The CDR3 bases are TGTGCCATCAGTGAGACGGCCGGATTGGGTACAGATACGCAGTATTTT. Translating it yields CAISETAGLGTDTQYF.

The genes are TRBV18 and TRBJ1-5; a weak D match, TRBD1 (6 bases). V lost 2 bases and J lost 0, with 14 bases in between. Germline assignment: CDR1 KGHSH and CDR2 LQKENI. The CDR3 is 17 residues long. Here the CDR3 reads CASSPSTGPNSNQPQHF. CDR3 coding DNA: TGTGCCAGCTCACCATCGACAGGCCCCAATAGCAATCAGCCCCAGCATTTT.

The V gene is TRBV21-1, the J gene TRBJ2-7; the table's D call, TRBD1, was not checked against the DNA. TRBV21-1 is noted as a pseudogene. The CDR3 is 15 residues long. DNA of the CDR3: TGTGCCAGCAGCAAAATACCGGGACAAACCTACGAGCAGTACTTC. It specifies CASSKIPGQTYEQYF.

The chain has TRBV30 and TRBJ1-5, with D perhaps TRBD1 (6 bases). The germline CDR1 and CDR2 sequences are GTSNPN and SVGIG (reference sequence). The CDR3 is 18 residues long. V dropped 2 bases and J dropped 0 bases, with 20 bases sitting between them. CDR3 nucleotide sequence: TGTGCCTGGAGTACGGGGGGCACCGAGACATATAGCAATCAGCCCCAGCATTTT. Its translation is CAWSTGGTETYSNQPQHF.

The CDR3 nucleotides are TGTGCCAGCAGTGAAGCGCTCCGGGTTGTAGGCTACACCTTC. Translating gives CASSEALRVVGYTF. This chain joins TRBV6-1 and TRBJ1-2; D is unclear. Germline V gene data show CDR1 as MNHNS and CDR2 as SASEGT. The CDR3 length is 14 residues. Trimming removed 0 bases at V and 8 bases at J, with 13 bases between.